The present TCR beta chain was sequenced within a study of graft-versus-host responses after intestinal transplantation. Study information: Multivisceral, liver-intestinal, or isolated intestinal transplants were received by the recipients. The recipients all started with anti-thymocyte globulin induction and then took tacrolimus and steroids for two to four years.

The table came from immunoSEQ multiplex PCR; TCRdb's copy has only in-frame clones and leaves some out. The data show just over 70,000 clones, approximately 84% seen once. General observations from the study: Levels of circulating GvH clones at their peak were associated with early post-transplant HvG declines. Present in recipient marrow, GvH clones included some that appeared first in ileum or blood.

CDR3 length: 11 amino acids. Germline-derived CDR1 and CDR2 are DFQATT and SNEGSKA (reference sequence). For this clone: The target antigen is unknown. Germline is not matched at one junction end, which may reflect a read error.

The sequenced sample was unstimulated CD4+ T cells sorted from spleen or lymph node cells, obtained before transplant. This receptor was obtained from a human donor who was the organ donor for an intestinal transplant. The rearrangement joins TRBV20-1 to TRBJ2-5; D is ambiguous. In DNA, the CDR3 is TGCAGTGCTAGAGACAGGTTGTCCGAACACTTC. This sequence encodes CSARDRLSEHF.